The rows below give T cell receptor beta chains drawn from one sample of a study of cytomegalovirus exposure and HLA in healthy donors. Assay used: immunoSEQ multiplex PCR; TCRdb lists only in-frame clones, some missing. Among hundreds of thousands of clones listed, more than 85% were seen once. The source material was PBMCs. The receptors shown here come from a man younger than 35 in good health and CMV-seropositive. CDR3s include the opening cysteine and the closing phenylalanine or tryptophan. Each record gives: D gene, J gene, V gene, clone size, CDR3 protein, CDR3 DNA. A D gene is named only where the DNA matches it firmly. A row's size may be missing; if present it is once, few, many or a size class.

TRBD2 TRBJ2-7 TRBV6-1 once CASSAIAGGLTYEQYF TGTGCCAGCAGTGCCATAGCGGGAGGGCTTACCTACGAGCAGTACTTC
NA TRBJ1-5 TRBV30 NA CAWAFNRAGQPQHF TGTGCCTGGGCATTCAACAGGGCAGGACAGCCCCAGCATTTT
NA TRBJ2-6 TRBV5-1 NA CASSWDGSGANVLTF TGCGCCAGCAGCTGGGACGGCTCTGGGGCCAACGTCCTGACTTTC
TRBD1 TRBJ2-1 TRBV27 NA CASSPPGTGLYNEQFF TGTGCCAGCAGTCCTCCCGGGACAGGGCTCTACAATGAGCAGTTCTTC
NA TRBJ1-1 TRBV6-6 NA CASSYSTGGATEAFF TGTGCCAGCAGTTACTCGACGGGGGGTGCCACTGAAGCTTTCTTT
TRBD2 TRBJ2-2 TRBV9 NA CASSVLAGGNTGELFF TGTGCCAGCAGCGTCCTAGCGGGAGGGAACACCGGGGAGCTGTTTTTT
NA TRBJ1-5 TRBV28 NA CASRILGSSNQPQHF TGTGCCAGCCGCATCCTAGGTAGTAGCAATCAGCCCCAGCATTTT
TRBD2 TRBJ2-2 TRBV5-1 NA CASSLGTSGTGELFF TGCGCCAGCAGCTTAGGGACTAGCGGCACCGGGGAGCTGTTTTTT
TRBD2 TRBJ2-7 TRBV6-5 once CASSYWGASGTYEQYF TGTGCCAGCAGTTACTGGGGCGCTAGCGGGACCTACGAGCAGTACTTC
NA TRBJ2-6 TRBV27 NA CASSPGAGANVLTF TGTGCCAGTTCTCCCGGGGCTGGGGCCAACGTCCTGACTTTC
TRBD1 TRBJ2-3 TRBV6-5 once CASTGQGDTDTQYF TGTGCCAGCACCGGACAGGGCGACACAGATACGCAGTATTTT
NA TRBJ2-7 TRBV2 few CASSDSRSYFSEQYF TGTGCCAGCAGTGATTCGCGATCCTATTTTTCCGAGCAGTACTTC
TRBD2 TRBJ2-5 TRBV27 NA CASSLRGRLAEYQETQYF TGTGCCAGCAGTCTCAGGGGCAGACTAGCGGAGTACCAAGAGACCCAGTACTTC
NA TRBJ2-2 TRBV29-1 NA CSARNTGELFF TGCAGCGCAAGGAACACCGGGGAGCTGTTTTTT
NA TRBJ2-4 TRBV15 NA CATSKPYGSQNIQYF TGTGCCACCAGCAAACCCTACGGGAGTCAAAACATTCAGTACTTC
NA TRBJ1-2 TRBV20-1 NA CSALGNGYTF TGCAGTGCTTTAGGAAATGGCTACACCTTC
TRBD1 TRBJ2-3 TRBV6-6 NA CASSSPGGATDTQYF TGTGCCAGCAGTTCCCCAGGGGGCGCAACAGATACGCAGTATTTT